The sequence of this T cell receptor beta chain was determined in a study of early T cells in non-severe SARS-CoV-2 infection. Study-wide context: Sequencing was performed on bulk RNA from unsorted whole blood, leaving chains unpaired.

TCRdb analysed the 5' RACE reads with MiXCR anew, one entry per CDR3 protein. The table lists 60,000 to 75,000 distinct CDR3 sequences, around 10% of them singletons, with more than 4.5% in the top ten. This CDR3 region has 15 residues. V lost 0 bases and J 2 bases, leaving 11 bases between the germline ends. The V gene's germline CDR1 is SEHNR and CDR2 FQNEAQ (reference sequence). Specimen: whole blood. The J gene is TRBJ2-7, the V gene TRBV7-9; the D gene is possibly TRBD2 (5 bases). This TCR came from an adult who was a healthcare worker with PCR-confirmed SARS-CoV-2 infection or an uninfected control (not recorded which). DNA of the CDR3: TGTGCCAGCAGCTTAGCGAGCAGCGGAACCTACGAGCAGTACTTC. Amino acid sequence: CASSLASSGTYEQYF. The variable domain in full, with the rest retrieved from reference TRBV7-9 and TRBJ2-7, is DTGVSQNPRHKITKRGQNVTFRCDPISEHNRLYWYRQTLGQGPEFLTYFQNEAQLEKSRLLSDRFSAERPKGSFSTLEIQRTEQGDSAMYLCASSLASSGTYEQYFGPGTRLTVT.